A single count supports the clone carrying this TCR beta chain. The antigen is undetermined. This entry is derived from a study of cytomegalovirus exposure and HLA in healthy donors. Overall study results and limits: For TCR beta chains, V- and J-gene trimming was later linked to a missense DCLRE1C variant. Later findings reportedly placed an Asian-associated ancestry cluster below the roughly 700-donor mean for N-insertions. Earlier findings revealed that most TCR beta V segments proved productive either about 90% or about 30% of the time. Most sequenced TCRs were rare (though some public TCRs occurred in many donors).

CDR1 is MNHEY, CDR2 SMNVEV, per germline (reference sequence). The CDR3 totals 13 residues. V was pared by 5 bases and J by 5 bases, with 11 bases between. Amplification used 60 Vbeta primers and 13 Jbeta primers. The data were produced by immunoSEQ multiplex PCR, yet TCRdb's version contains in-frame clones alone and is incomplete. The sample consists of roughly 82,000 clones, 74% of them appearing once. V gene TRBV27 combines with J gene TRBJ2-3; possible D gene TRBD2, 6 bases. The sample comprised PBMCs. The sequence was obtained from a woman between 45 and 60 years old in good health and CMV-seropositive. CDR3 in amino acids: CASSGVGGDTQYF. DNA of the CDR3: TGTGCCAGCAGTGGGGTCGGGGGAGATACGCAGTATTTT.